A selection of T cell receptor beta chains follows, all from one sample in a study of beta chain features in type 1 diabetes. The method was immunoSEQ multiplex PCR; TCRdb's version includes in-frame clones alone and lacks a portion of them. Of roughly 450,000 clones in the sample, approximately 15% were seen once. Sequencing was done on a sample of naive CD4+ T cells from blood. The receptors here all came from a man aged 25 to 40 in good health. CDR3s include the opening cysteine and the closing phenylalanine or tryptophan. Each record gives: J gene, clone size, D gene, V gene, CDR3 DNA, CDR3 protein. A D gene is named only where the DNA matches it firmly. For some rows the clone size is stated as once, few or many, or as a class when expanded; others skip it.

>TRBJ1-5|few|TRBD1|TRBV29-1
TGCAGCGTTGCCGGACAGGGAAGCGGTCAGCCCCAGCATTTT
CSVAGQGSGQPQHF
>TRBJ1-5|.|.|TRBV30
TGTGCCTGGGGAGGTACTCGGGAGCCCCAGCATTTT
CAWGGTREPQHF
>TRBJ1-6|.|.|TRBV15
TGTGCCACCAGCAGAGTGGTGGGGAGCTCCTATAATTCACCCCTCCACTTT
CATSRVVGSSYNSPLHF
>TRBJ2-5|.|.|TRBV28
TGTGCCAGCAGTTTATCGGGCTTACAAGAGACCCAGTACTTC
CASSLSGLQETQYF
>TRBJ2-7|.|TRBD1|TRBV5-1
TGCGCCAGCTCCCGGGACAGGGCCTACGAGCAGTACTTC
CASSRDRAYEQYF
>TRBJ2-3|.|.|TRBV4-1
TGCGCCAGCAGCCAAGTTGGGGCAGCATACACAGATACGCAGTATTTT
CASSQVGAAYTDTQYF
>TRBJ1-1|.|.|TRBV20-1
TGCAGTTCCGGTATGAACACTGAAGCTTTCTTT
CSSGMNTEAFF
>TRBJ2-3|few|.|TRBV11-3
TGTGCCAGCAGCTTAGGATCCAGGATCAACACAGATACGCAGTATTTT
CASSLGSRINTDTQYF
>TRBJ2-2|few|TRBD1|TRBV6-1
TGTGCCAGCAGAAGACAGGGTAACACCGGGGAGCTGTTTTTT
CASRRQGNTGELFF
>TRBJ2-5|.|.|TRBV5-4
TGTGCCAGCAGCTTACAGGGTTTGGTAGAGACCCAGTACTTC
CASSLQGLVETQYF
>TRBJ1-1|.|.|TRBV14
TGTGCCAGCAGCCCTCTTCCGGGGGCGCGATCTGAAGCTTTCTTT
CASSPLPGARSEAFF
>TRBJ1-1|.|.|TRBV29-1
TGCAGCGTTGTAGGAGGGAACACTGAAGCTTTCTTT
CSVVGGNTEAFF
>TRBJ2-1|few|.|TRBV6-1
TGTGCCAGCAGCACTATAAACAATGAGCAGTTCTTC
CASSTINNEQFF
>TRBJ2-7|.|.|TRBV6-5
TGTGCCAGCAGTGCCCGTGGCTACGAGCAGTACTTC
CASSARGYEQYF
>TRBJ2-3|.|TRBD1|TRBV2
TGTGCCAGCAGCCGGGACAGGGGGGAGTCAGATACGCAGTATTTT
CASSRDRGESDTQYF
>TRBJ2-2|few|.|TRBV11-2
TGTGCCAGCAGCTTAGCCGGGACCTGGAACACCGGGGAGCTGTTTTTT
CASSLAGTWNTGELFF
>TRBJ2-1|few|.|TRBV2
TGTGCCAGCCGGGGCGGGAATGAGCAGTTCTTC
CASRGGNEQFF
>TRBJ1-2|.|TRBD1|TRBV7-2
TGTGCCAGCAGCTCCCGTGACAGGGGCGTCTATGGCTACACCTTC
CASSSRDRGVYGYTF
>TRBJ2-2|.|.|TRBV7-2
TGTGCCAGCAGCTTGCAGGGACCGAACACCGGGGAGCTGTTTTTT
CASSLQGPNTGELFF
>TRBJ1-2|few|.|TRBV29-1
TGCAGCGCCCAAACAGGGAGTGGACTATATGGCTACACCTTC
CSAQTGSGLYGYTF
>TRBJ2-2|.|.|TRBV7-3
TGTGCCAGCAGCTCCAAACAAGCAATACGAAACGCCGGGGAGCTGTTTTTT
CASSSKQAIRNAGELFF
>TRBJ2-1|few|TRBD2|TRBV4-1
TGCGCCAGCAGCCAAGGGAAGAGTGGCGGGAGGGGGTACAATGAGCAGTTCTTC
CASSQGKSGGRGYNEQFF